This TCR beta chain was captured in a study of early T cells in non-severe SARS-CoV-2 infection (dated by TCRdb to the early 2020s). About the investigation overall: Because TCR sequencing was done on bulk RNA from unsorted whole blood, the alpha and beta chains could not be paired.

What the authors observed across the whole study: VDJdb matching was skewed toward anti-spike CD8 responses, so virus-specific expansions were likely underestimated and private and CD4 specificities were missed.

Library generation was performed with 5' RACE. The data were produced on a NextSeq 500. Unique molecular identifiers were attached to individual cDNA molecules in the TCR library protocol so that sequencing error and PCR bias could be corrected. Sequencing covered both TCR alpha and beta chains, and within each sample the abundances of alpha and beta sequences were tightly co-correlated. The original methods were these. V gene, J gene and CDR3 annotation of TCR sequences was performed with Decombinator V4. Expanded TCRs were defined as changing significantly between any two time points under a Poisson model with p below 0.0001. TCR abundances were normalised to the total number of TCRs sequenced in each sample and reported as counts per million. MAIT TCRs were defined by TRAV1-2 paired with TRAJ12, TRAJ20 or TRAJ33, and iNKT TCRs by TRAV10 paired with TRAJ18. VDJdb, accessed 1 November 2021, was searched for CMV, EBV and SARS-CoV-2 annotated TCRs, excluding TCRs annotated for multiple antigens. TCRdb reworked the public reads: Q25 trimming with fastp, MiXCR clone assembly, productive beta chains retained. Entries that share a CDR3 protein sequence are merged under the most common genes and DNA. TCRdb assigned the V and J calls; the authors' analysis was not used. This sample lists roughly 99,000 distinct CDR3 sequences; roughly 12% were detected once. Around 4.3% of the sample is taken by the ten largest.

This clonotype has more than one count but fewer than ten. No antigen is known for it. No qualities accompany the bases; no much larger clone lies one base away. Set within a cohort of healthcare workers in London, UK, this nested case-control study involved weekly PCR testing of nasopharyngeal swabs along with blood sampling. Healthcare workers were enrolled in the week of the UK lockdown, from 23 to 31 March 2020, and were followed every week for up to roughly 15 weeks. For CDR1 and CDR2, the germline V gene lists SQVTM and ANQGSEA. The V end loses 8 bases and the J end loses 1 base, and a stretch of 19 bases separates them. The CDR3 runs 15 residues from the cysteine to the phenylalanine. The read is trimmed to its CDR3 DNA, 45 bases read in frame from base 1.

The V and J genes are TRBV29-1 and TRBJ2-3; too little of a D gene remains to name it. The receptor's source is an adult who was a healthcare worker with PCR-confirmed SARS-CoV-2 infection or an uninfected control (not recorded which). This specimen was whole blood, taken at baseline. The CDR3 protein is CSIFGPRMGTDTQYF. The nucleotide sequence reads TGCAGCATCTTTGGACCGAGAATGGGCACAGATACGCAGTATTTT.